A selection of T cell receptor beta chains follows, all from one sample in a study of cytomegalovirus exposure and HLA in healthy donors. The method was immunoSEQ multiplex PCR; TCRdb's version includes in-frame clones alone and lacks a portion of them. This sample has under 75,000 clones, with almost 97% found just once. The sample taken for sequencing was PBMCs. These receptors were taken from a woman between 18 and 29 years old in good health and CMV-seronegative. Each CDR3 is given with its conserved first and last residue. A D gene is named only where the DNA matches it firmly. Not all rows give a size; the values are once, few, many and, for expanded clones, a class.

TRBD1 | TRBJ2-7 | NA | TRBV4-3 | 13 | CASSRDRVYEQYF | TGCGCCAGCAGCCGGGACAGGGTCTACGAGCAGTACTTC
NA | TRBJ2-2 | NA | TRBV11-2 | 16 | CASSAVLHRDTGELFF | TGTGCCAGCAGCGCCGTATTACACAGGGACACCGGGGAGCTGTTTTTT
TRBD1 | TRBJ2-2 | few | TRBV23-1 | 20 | CASSQSGTGPTIFNTGELFF | TGCGCCAGCAGTCAATCGGGGACAGGACCTACAATTTTTAACACCGGGGAGCTGTTTTTT
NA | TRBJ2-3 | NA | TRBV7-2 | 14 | CASSLRLGTDTQYF | TGTGCCAGCAGCTTACGACTAGGCACAGATACGCAGTATTTT
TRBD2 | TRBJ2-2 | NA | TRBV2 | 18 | CASSETASGRAGTGELFF | TGTGCCAGCAGTGAAACGGCTAGCGGGAGGGCCGGAACCGGGGAGCTGTTTTTT
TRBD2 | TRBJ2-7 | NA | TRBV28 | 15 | CASSLYAGGPYEQYF | TGTGCCAGCAGCCTCTATGCGGGAGGGCCCTACGAGCAGTACTTC
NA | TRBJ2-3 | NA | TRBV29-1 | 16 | CSVEQPWGRLTDTQYF | TGCAGCGTTGAGCAGCCATGGGGGAGGCTCACAGATACGCAGTATTTT
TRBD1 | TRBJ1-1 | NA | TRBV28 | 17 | CASPPGTGSQMNTEAFF | TGTGCCAGCCCTCCGGGGACAGGGTCGCAAATGAACACTGAAGCTTTCTTT
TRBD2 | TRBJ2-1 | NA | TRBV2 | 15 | CASRPLAGGYNEQFF | TGTGCCAGCAGGCCGTTAGCGGGAGGGTACAATGAGCAGTTCTTC
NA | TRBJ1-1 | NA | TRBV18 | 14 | CASSPTGTSPEAFF | TGTGCCAGCTCACCTACCGGGACATCCCCTGAAGCTTTCTTT
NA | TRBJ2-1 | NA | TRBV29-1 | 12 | CSVPVRGGEWFF | TGCAGCGTACCCGTCAGGGGTGGGGAATGGTTCTTC
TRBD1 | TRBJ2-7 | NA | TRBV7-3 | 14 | CASSHGQGAGEQYF | TGTGCCAGCAGCCACGGACAGGGGGCGGGGGAGCAGTACTTC
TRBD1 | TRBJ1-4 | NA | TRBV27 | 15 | CASSLTDRGREKLFF | TGTGCCAGCAGTTTAACGGACAGGGGGAGGGAAAAACTGTTTTTT
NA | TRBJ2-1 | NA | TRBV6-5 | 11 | CASSPTGWEFF | TGTGCCAGCAGTCCTACAGGGTGGGAGTTCTTC
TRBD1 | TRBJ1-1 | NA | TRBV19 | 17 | CASSPTGARITGTEAFF | TGTGCCAGTAGCCCGACAGGGGCCAGGATTACGGGCACTGAAGCTTTCTTT
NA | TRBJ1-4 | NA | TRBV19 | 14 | CASNQAPYLEKLFF | TGTGCCAGTAACCAGGCCCCGTACCTTGAAAAACTGTTTTTT
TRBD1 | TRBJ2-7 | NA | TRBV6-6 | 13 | CATPGQVSYEQYF | TGTGCCACCCCGGGACAGGTCTCCTACGAGCAGTACTTC
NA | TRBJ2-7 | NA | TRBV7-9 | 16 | CASSLLVAGSSYEQYF | TGTGCCAGCAGCCTCCTCGTGGCAGGGTCCTCCTACGAGCAGTACTTC
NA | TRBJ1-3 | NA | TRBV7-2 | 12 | CASSSRRGAIYF | TGTGCCAGCAGCTCCCGTCGGGGGGCCATATATTTT
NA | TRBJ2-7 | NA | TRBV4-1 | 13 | CASSPTYPYEQYF | TGCGCCAGCAGCCCGACTTACCCGTACGAGCAGTACTTC
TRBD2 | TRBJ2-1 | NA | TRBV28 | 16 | CASSLGGSGRAGEQFF | TGTGCCAGCAGCCTCGGGGGTAGCGGGAGGGCGGGTGAGCAGTTCTTC
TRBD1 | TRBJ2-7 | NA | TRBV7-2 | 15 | CASSLGTGNPYEQYF | TGTGCCAGCAGCTTAGGGACAGGGAACCCCTACGAGCAGTACTTC
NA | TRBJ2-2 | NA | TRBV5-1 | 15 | CASSLVGRGTGELFF | TGCGCCAGCAGCTTGGTTGGGCGGGGCACCGGGGAGCTGTTTTTT
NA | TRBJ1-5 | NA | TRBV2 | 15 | CASTNDRQGNQPQHF | TGTGCCAGCACCAATGACAGACAGGGCAATCAGCCCCAGCATTTT
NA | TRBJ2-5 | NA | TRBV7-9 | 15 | CASSLGRSPVETQYF | TGTGCCAGCAGCTTAGGACGTAGCCCGGTGGAGACCCAGTACTTC
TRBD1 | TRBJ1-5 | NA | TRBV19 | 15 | CASSATTGTLQPQHF | TGTGCCAGTAGTGCGACGACAGGGACCCTTCAGCCCCAGCATTTT
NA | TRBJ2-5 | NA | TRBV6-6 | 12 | CASSRGQETQYF | TGTGCCAGCAGTCGCGGACAGGAGACCCAGTACTTC
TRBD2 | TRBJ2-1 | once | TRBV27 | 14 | CASSPRTSGDEQFF | TGTGCCAGCAGTCCCAGGACTAGCGGCGATGAGCAGTTCTTC
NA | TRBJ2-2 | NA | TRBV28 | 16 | CASRPTGRGGTGELFF | TGTGCCAGCAGACCAACAGGGAGGGGGGGGACCGGGGAGCTGTTTTTT
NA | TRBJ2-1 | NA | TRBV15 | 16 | CATSRGGADSYNEQFF | TGTGCCACCAGCAGAGGCGGGGCCGACTCCTACAATGAGCAGTTCTTC
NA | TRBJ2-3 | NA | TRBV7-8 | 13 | CASRTGLGDTQYF | TGTGCCAGCAGAACAGGGTTGGGAGATACGCAGTATTTT